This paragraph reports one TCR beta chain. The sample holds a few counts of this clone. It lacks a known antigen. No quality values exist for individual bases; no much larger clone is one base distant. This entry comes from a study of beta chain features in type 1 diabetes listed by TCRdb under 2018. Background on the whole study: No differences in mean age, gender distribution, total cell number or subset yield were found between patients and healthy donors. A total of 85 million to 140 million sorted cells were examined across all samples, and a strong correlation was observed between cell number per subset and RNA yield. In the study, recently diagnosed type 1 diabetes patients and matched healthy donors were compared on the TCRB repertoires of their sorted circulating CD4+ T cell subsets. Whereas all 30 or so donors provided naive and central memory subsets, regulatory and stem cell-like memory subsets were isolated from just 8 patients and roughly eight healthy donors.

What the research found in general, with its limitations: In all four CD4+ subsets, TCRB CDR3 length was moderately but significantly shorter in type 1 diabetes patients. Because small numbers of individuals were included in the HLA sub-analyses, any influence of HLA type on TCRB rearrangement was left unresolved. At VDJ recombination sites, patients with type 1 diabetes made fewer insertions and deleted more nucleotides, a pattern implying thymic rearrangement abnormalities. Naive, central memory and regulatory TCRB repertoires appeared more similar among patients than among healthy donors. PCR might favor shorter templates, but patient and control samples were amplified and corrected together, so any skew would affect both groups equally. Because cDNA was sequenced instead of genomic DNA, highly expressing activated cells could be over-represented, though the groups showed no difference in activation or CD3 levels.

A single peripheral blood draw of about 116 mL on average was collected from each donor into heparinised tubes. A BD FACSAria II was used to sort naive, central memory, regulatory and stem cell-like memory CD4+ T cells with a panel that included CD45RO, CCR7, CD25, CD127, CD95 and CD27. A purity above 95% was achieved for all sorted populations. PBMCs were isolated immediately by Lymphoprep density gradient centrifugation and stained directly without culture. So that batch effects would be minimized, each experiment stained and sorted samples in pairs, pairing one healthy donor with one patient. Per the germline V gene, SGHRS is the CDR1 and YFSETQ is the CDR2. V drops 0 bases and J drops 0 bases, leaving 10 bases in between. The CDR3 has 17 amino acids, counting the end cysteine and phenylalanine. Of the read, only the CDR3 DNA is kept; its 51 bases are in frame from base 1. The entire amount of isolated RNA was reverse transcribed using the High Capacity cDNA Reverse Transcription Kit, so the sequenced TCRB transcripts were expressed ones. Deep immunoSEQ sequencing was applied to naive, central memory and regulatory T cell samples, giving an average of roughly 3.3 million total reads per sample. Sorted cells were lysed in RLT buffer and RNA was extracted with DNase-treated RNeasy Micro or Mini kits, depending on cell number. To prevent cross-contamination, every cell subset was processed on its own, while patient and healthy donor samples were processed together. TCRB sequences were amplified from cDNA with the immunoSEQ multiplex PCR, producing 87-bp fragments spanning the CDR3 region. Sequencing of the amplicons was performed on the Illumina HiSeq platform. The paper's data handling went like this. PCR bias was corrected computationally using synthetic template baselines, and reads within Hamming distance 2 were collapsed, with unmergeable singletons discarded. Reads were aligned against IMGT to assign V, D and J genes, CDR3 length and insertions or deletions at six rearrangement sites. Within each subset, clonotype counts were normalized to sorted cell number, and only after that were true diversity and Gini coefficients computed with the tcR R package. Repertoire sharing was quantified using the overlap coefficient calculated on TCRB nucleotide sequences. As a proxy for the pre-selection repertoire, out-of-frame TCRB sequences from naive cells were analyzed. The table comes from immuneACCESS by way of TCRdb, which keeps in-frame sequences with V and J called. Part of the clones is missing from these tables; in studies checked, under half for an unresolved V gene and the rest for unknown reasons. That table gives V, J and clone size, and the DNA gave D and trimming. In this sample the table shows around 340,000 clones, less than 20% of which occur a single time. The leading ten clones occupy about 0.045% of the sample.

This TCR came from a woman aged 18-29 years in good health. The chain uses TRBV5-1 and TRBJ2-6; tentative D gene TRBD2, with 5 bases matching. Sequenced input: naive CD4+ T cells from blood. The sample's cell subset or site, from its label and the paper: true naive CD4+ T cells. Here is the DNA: TGCGCCAGCAGCTTGGTGGAGGCATCCTCTGGGGCCAACGTCCTGACTTTC. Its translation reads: CASSLVEASSGANVLTF.